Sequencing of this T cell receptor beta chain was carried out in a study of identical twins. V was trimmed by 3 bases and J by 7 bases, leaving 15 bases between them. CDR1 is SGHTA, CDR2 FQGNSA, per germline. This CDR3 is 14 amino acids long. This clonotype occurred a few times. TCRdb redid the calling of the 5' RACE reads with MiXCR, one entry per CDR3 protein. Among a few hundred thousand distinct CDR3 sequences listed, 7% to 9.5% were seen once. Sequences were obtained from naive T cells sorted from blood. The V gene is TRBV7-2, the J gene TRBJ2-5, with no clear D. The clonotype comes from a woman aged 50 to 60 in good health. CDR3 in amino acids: CASSFTRPLPTQYF. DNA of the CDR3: TGTGCCAGCAGCTTTACCAGGCCCCTGCCGACCCAGTACTTC.